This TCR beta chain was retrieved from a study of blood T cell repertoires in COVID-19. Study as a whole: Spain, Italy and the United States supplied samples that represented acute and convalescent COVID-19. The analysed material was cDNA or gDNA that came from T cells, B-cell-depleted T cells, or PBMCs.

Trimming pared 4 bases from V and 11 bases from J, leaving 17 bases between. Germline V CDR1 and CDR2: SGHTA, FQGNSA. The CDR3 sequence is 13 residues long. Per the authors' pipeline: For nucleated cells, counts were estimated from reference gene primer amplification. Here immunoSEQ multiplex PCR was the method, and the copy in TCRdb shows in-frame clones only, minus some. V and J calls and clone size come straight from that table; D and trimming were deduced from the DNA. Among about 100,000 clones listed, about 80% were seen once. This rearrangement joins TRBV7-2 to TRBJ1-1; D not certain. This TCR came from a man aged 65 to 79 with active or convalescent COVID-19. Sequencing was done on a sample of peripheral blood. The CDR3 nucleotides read TGTGCCAGCAGCTCAAACCAGGCTCTTGGCGCTTTCTTT. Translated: CASSSNQALGAFF.